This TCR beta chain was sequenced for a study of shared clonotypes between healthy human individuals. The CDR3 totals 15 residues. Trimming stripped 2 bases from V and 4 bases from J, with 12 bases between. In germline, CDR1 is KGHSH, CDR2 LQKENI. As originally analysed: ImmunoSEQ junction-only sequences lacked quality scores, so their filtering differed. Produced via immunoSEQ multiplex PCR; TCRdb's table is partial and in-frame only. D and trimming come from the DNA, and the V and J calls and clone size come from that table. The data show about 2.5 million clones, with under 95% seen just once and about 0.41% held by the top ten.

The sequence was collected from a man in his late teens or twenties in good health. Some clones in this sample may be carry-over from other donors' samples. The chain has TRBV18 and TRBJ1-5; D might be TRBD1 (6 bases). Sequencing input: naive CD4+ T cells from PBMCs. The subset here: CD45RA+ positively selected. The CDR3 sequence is CASSPSGEENQPQHF. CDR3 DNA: TGTGCCAGCTCACCATCAGGGGAGGAGAATCAGCCCCAGCATTTT.